Each of the 9 T cell receptor beta chains below was sequenced from the same sample in a study of shared clonotypes between healthy human individuals. Some clones are missing from TCRdb's copy, which holds only in-frame ones; the method was immunoSEQ multiplex PCR. Of 650,000 to 750,000 clones listed, 60% to 80% are singletons. Sequencing was performed on memory CD4+ T cells sorted from blood. Subset: CD45RA-negative fraction. These receptors came from a woman under 40 in good health.

The chain combines TRBV25-1 with TRBJ2-1, with TRBD2 identical over 8 bases. The V gene end was trimmed by 5 bases and the J gene end by 7 bases; junction bases not matched to a gene: 7. This CDR3 region has 14 residues. CDR1 is MGHDK and CDR2 is SYGVNS in the germline V gene. The CDR3 is CASSWSGSRNEQFF. The CDR3 DNA is TGTGCCAGCAGTTGGAGCGGGAGTCGTAATGAGCAGTTCTTC.

The rearrangement uses TRBV19 and TRBJ1-1, with a possible D match to TRBD1 (6 bases). Germline CDR1 LNHDA, CDR2 SQIVND (reference sequence). V was cut by 4 bases and J by 4 bases, with 16 bases left in between. This CDR3 is built from 15 residues. The CDR3 sequence: CASSTTGIRVTEAFF. CDR3 sequence (DNA): TGTGCCAGTAGTACTACAGGGATCCGAGTCACTGAAGCTTTCTTT.

The rearrangement links TRBV29-1 to TRBJ1-2; 9 positions agree with TRBD1. The germline gives CDR1 SQVTM, CDR2 ANQGSEA. V dropped 2 bases and J dropped 8; count of bases not matched to a gene: 6. This CDR3 is 13 amino acids long. Here the CDR3 reads CSVELQGARGYTF. The CDR3 nucleotides read TGCAGCGTTGAATTACAGGGGGCGCGGGGCTACACCTTC.

The chain couples TRBV19 to TRBJ1-1; TRBD1 might be the D (5 bases). This CDR3 region has 13 residues. Germline V gene lookup returns CDR1 LNHDA and CDR2 SQIVND (reference sequence). Trimming left V 6 bases short and J 3 bases short, with 11 bases between. The CDR3 DNA sequence: TGTGCCAGTAGAAGGCAGGGAGACACTGAAGCTTTCTTT. This translates into CASRRQGDTEAFF.

The rearrangement links TRBV15 to TRBJ1-5; tentatively, D is TRBD1 (5 bases). The V and J ends lost 8 bases and 4 bases respectively, with 18 bases between them. Per germline, CDR1 LNHNV and CDR2 YYDKDF (reference sequence). The CDR3 length is 15 residues. CDR3 protein: CATHAWGSGNQPQHF. In DNA, the CDR3 is TGTGCCACCCACGCATGGGGGAGTGGGAATCAGCCCCAGCATTTT. The full variable domain, in which reference TRBV15 and TRBJ1-5 provide the parts outside the CDR3, is DAMVIQNPRYQVTQFGKPVTLSCSQTLNHNVMYWYQQKSSQAPKLLFHYYDKDFNNEADTPDNFQSRRPNTSFCFLDIRSPGLGDTAMYLCATHAWGSGNQPQHFGDGTRLSIL.

The chain uses TRBV4-2 and TRBJ2-5; 12 nucleotides match TRBD2. The V segment lost 1 base and the J segment 2 bases; nucleotides outside the gene matches: 5. Germline CDR1 LGHNA, CDR2 YNFKEQ. The CDR3 has 17 amino acids. The CDR3 sequence: CASSQVSTSGRQETQYF. The CDR3 nucleotides read TGTGCCAGCAGCCAAGTCTCGACTAGCGGGAGACAAGAGACCCAGTACTTC.

The chain joins TRBV6-5 to TRBJ1-1; 11 nucleotides align to TRBD1. The CDR3 loop spans 15 amino acids. Germline V gene lookup returns CDR1 MNHEY and CDR2 SVGAGI. With V trimmed by 4 bases and J by 1 base, 2 bases remained unmatched. The CDR3 sequence is CASSWTGGRNTEAFF. The CDR3 bases are TGTGCCAGCAGTTGGACAGGGGGCAGGAACACTGAAGCTTTCTTT.

V gene TRBV19 combines with J gene TRBJ1-2; TRBD1 matches 9 bases. The germline V gene has CDR1 LNHDA and CDR2 SQIVND (reference sequence). V was pared by 5 bases and J by 6 bases, with 19 bases of the junction left unmatched. This CDR3 region has 18 residues. CDR3 DNA: TGTGCCAGTAGTTTCCCACCCAGTCGGGGACAGGGAGTCGATGGCTACACCTTC. Translating it yields CASSFPPSRGQGVDGYTF.

The chain is built from TRBV18 and TRBJ2-3; D call uncertain. The CDR3 covers 16 residues. Germline-derived CDR1 and CDR2 are KGHSH and LQKENI. Trimming cost V 5 bases and J 0 bases, with 15 bases left between them. CDR3 amino acids: CASSSSRNPSTDTQYF. CDR3 coding DNA: TGTGCCAGCTCAAGCTCGCGGAACCCTAGCACAGATACGCAGTATTTT.